The rows below give T cell receptor beta chains drawn from one sample of a study of neoadjuvant anti-PD-1 for oral cavity cancer. Libraries were prepared by immunoSEQ multiplex PCR; TCRdb keeps only in-frame clonotypes and omits some of them. The sample contains about 6,700 clones, around 77% of which appear only once. Sequences were derived from PBMCs, sampled before nivolumab (anti-PD-1) treatment. These receptors were collected from a person aged 40-85 years with oral cavity squamous cell carcinoma. The CDR3 runs from the conserved cysteine through the conserved F or W. D genes are given only for firm matches. Rows may omit the clone size; those that give it use once, few, many or a size class.

clone_size: .; j_call: TRBJ2-5; d_call: TRBD2; v_call: TRBV30; cdr3_aa: CAWSALAGGETQYF; cdr3_nt: TGTGCCTGGAGTGCCCTAGCGGGGGGGGAGACCCAGTACTTC
clone_size: .; j_call: TRBJ1-6; d_call: .; v_call: TRBV6-1; cdr3_aa: CASSETRGANSPLHF; cdr3_nt: TGTGCCAGCAGTGAGACGCGGGGGGCTAATTCACCCCTCCACTTT
clone_size: .; j_call: TRBJ1-2; d_call: .; v_call: TRBV7-9; cdr3_aa: CASSRPPLGYTF; cdr3_nt: TGTGCCAGCAGCCGTCCCCCGTTAGGCTACACCTTC
clone_size: .; j_call: TRBJ1-3; d_call: TRBD1; v_call: TRBV6-1; cdr3_aa: CASSESQGLSGNTIYF; cdr3_nt: TGTGCCAGCAGTGAATCACAGGGGCTCTCTGGAAACACCATATATTTT
clone_size: .; j_call: TRBJ1-6; d_call: .; v_call: TRBV10-2; cdr3_aa: CASSEQGHNSPLHF; cdr3_nt: TGCGCCAGCAGTGAGCAAGGCCATAATTCACCCCTCCACTTT
clone_size: .; j_call: TRBJ2-7; d_call: .; v_call: TRBV14; cdr3_aa: CASSRGYLWDYEQYF; cdr3_nt: TGTGCCAGCAGCCGAGGATACTTATGGGACTACGAGCAGTACTTC
clone_size: once; j_call: TRBJ1-2; d_call: TRBD1; v_call: TRBV30; cdr3_aa: CAWSETGNYGYTF; cdr3_nt: TGTGCCTGGAGTGAGACAGGGAACTATGGCTACACCTTC
clone_size: .; j_call: TRBJ1-2; d_call: TRBD1; v_call: TRBV6-1; cdr3_aa: CASSGQGYGYTF; cdr3_nt: TGTGCCAGCAGTGGACAGGGCTATGGCTACACCTTC
clone_size: .; j_call: TRBJ1-1; d_call: TRBD1; v_call: TRBV18; cdr3_aa: CASSPPAGGTAEAFF; cdr3_nt: TGTGCCAGCTCACCACCGGCAGGGGGGACCGCTGAAGCTTTCTTT
clone_size: .; j_call: TRBJ2-2; d_call: .; v_call: TRBV10-1; cdr3_aa: CASSSGSATGELFF; cdr3_nt: TGCGCCAGCAGTTCTGGGAGCGCCACCGGGGAGCTGTTTTTT
clone_size: once; j_call: TRBJ2-1; d_call: .; v_call: TRBV9; cdr3_aa: CASTAGRQQFF; cdr3_nt: TGTGCCAGCACTGCGGGCAGGCAGCAGTTCTTC
clone_size: once; j_call: TRBJ1-4; d_call: .; v_call: TRBV4-3; cdr3_aa: CASSRQVIWSPNEKLFF; cdr3_nt: TGCGCCAGCAGCCGGCAGGTCATCTGGAGCCCTAATGAAAAACTGTTTTTT
clone_size: .; j_call: TRBJ2-7; d_call: .; v_call: TRBV6-5; cdr3_aa: CASRQGARGEQYF; cdr3_nt: TGTGCCAGCAGGCAAGGGGCACGGGGCGAGCAGTACTTC
clone_size: .; j_call: TRBJ1-1; d_call: .; v_call: TRBV25-1; cdr3_aa: CASSPQGGTEAFF; cdr3_nt: TGTGCCAGCAGTCCCCAGGGTGGCACTGAAGCTTTCTTT
clone_size: .; j_call: TRBJ2-1; d_call: TRBD1; v_call: TRBV12-5; cdr3_aa: CASGLGTGGDEQFF; cdr3_nt: TGTGCTAGTGGTTTGGGAACAGGGGGCGACGAGCAGTTCTTC
clone_size: .; j_call: TRBJ1-5; d_call: .; v_call: TRBV21-1; cdr3_aa: CASSKTGYSNQPQHF; cdr3_nt: TGTGCCAGCAGCAAGACAGGATATAGCAATCAGCCCCAGCATTTT
clone_size: .; j_call: TRBJ2-3; d_call: TRBD2; v_call: TRBV9; cdr3_aa: CASSPTSTGGWTDTQYF; cdr3_nt: TGTGCCAGCAGCCCGACTAGCACGGGAGGGTGGACAGATACGCAGTATTTT
clone_size: once; j_call: TRBJ2-3; d_call: TRBD1; v_call: TRBV7-8; cdr3_aa: CASSLRSGRGRSDTQYF; cdr3_nt: TGTGCCAGCAGCTTAAGGTCTGGCAGGGGGCGATCAGATACGCAGTATTTT
clone_size: .; j_call: TRBJ2-5; d_call: TRBD2; v_call: TRBV10-1; cdr3_aa: CASSESTAGGQETQYF; cdr3_nt: TGCGCCAGCAGTGAGTCGACGGCGGGGGGCCAAGAGACCCAGTACTTC
clone_size: .; j_call: TRBJ2-7; d_call: TRBD1; v_call: TRBV28; cdr3_aa: CASGLGTGPSYEQYF; cdr3_nt: TGTGCCAGCGGTCTGGGGACAGGTCCCTCCTACGAGCAGTACTTC
clone_size: few; j_call: TRBJ2-7; d_call: .; v_call: TRBV10-1; cdr3_aa: CASSPLPGRPSYEQYF; cdr3_nt: TGCGCCAGCAGCCCATTACCCGGCCGGCCTTCCTACGAGCAGTACTTC
clone_size: .; j_call: TRBJ1-6; d_call: .; v_call: TRBV19; cdr3_aa: CASSIGERDSPLHF; cdr3_nt: TGTGCCAGTAGTATAGGGGAGAGGGATTCACCCCTCCACTTT
clone_size: .; j_call: TRBJ2-5; d_call: TRBD2; v_call: TRBV7-2; cdr3_aa: CASSPGAGEWETQYF; cdr3_nt: TGTGCCAGCAGCCCCGGAGCGGGGGAGTGGGAGACCCAGTACTTC
clone_size: .; j_call: TRBJ2-3; d_call: TRBD2; v_call: TRBV6-5; cdr3_aa: CATRSMVAGTDTQYF; cdr3_nt: TGTGCCACCCGAAGTATGGTAGCGGGTACAGATACGCAGTATTTT
clone_size: once; j_call: TRBJ1-5; d_call: .; v_call: TRBV4-2; cdr3_aa: CASSQVFGQNQPQHF; cdr3_nt: TGTGCCAGCAGCCAAGTATTTGGACAAAATCAGCCCCAGCATTTT
clone_size: few; j_call: TRBJ1-6; d_call: .; v_call: TRBV30; cdr3_aa: CAWIPRLGVSPLHF; cdr3_nt: TGTGCCTGGATTCCACGCCTGGGGGTTTCACCCCTCCACTTT
clone_size: few; j_call: TRBJ2-2; d_call: TRBD2; v_call: TRBV6-1; cdr3_aa: CASSTSGENTGELFF; cdr3_nt: TGTGCCAGCAGTACTAGCGGGGAGAACACCGGGGAGCTGTTTTTT
clone_size: .; j_call: TRBJ2-1; d_call: .; v_call: TRBV7-2; cdr3_aa: CASSTSSVRAINEQFF; cdr3_nt: TGTGCCAGCAGCACCTCTAGCGTTAGGGCAATCAATGAGCAGTTCTTC
clone_size: .; j_call: TRBJ1-5; d_call: .; v_call: TRBV15; cdr3_aa: CATSRGGAGNQPQHF; cdr3_nt: TGTGCCACCAGCAGAGGGGGGGCCGGCAATCAGCCCCAGCATTTT
clone_size: .; j_call: TRBJ1-1; d_call: .; v_call: TRBV6-5; cdr3_aa: CASGPNTEAFF; cdr3_nt: TGTGCCAGCGGTCCGAACACTGAAGCTTTCTTT
clone_size: .; j_call: TRBJ2-1; d_call: .; v_call: TRBV19; cdr3_aa: CASSSHLGGAGEQFF; cdr3_nt: TGTGCCAGTAGTAGCCACCTGGGGGGGGCAGGTGAGCAGTTCTTC
clone_size: .; j_call: TRBJ1-5; d_call: .; v_call: TRBV6-1; cdr3_aa: CASTLGGGDHQPQHF; cdr3_nt: TGTGCCAGCACCCTGGGGGGGGGAGATCATCAGCCCCAGCATTTT
clone_size: .; j_call: TRBJ2-2; d_call: TRBD2; v_call: TRBV11-3; cdr3_aa: CASSLGGGGRRVGTGELFF; cdr3_nt: TGTGCCAGCAGCTTAGGAGGCGGGGGACGCCGCGTGGGGACCGGGGAGCTGTTTTTT
clone_size: .; j_call: TRBJ1-1; d_call: .; v_call: TRBV13; cdr3_aa: CASSLAGSRAFF; cdr3_nt: TGTGCCAGCAGCTTAGCGGGGAGCAGGGCTTTCTTT
clone_size: few; j_call: TRBJ2-2; d_call: TRBD2; v_call: TRBV4-2; cdr3_aa: CASSQVTSGGLDLNTGELFF; cdr3_nt: TGTGCCAGCAGCCAAGTCACTAGCGGGGGGCTCGACCTTAACACCGGGGAGCTGTTTTTT
clone_size: .; j_call: TRBJ1-2; d_call: .; v_call: TRBV6-1; cdr3_aa: CASSDHPDSWDTNYGYTF; cdr3_nt: TGTGCCAGCAGTGACCACCCCGATTCCTGGGACACTAACTATGGCTACACCTTC
clone_size: .; j_call: TRBJ1-5; d_call: .; v_call: TRBV27; cdr3_aa: CASRPRSYQPQHF; cdr3_nt: TGTGCCAGCAGGCCTAGGTCATATCAGCCCCAGCATTTT
clone_size: once; j_call: TRBJ2-1; d_call: .; v_call: TRBV19; cdr3_aa: CASTPNLANEQFF; cdr3_nt: TGTGCCAGTACTCCCAACCTGGCTAATGAGCAGTTCTTC
clone_size: .; j_call: TRBJ2-2; d_call: .; v_call: TRBV25-1; cdr3_aa: CASSESLRVGGELFF; cdr3_nt: TGTGCCAGCAGTGAATCCCTCCGGGTAGGGGGGGAGCTGTTTTTT
clone_size: .; j_call: TRBJ1-6; d_call: TRBD1; v_call: TRBV14; cdr3_aa: CASSQDWQGTGYNSPLHF; cdr3_nt: TGTGCCAGCAGCCAAGATTGGCAAGGGACAGGGTATAATTCACCCCTCCACTTT
clone_size: .; j_call: TRBJ2-6; d_call: .; v_call: TRBV9; cdr3_aa: CASSVDGGSSGANVLTF; cdr3_nt: TGTGCCAGCAGCGTAGATGGAGGGAGCTCTGGGGCCAACGTCCTGACTTTC